The 29 T cell receptor beta chains presented below share a single source sample, sequenced in a study of chemoradiotherapy in HPV16-positive cancers. Clones were read by immunoSEQ multiplex PCR, and TCRdb kept only the in-frame ones, dropping some. The repertoire includes about 67,000 clones, 88% of them detected once, and 3.5% to 4.5% sits in the top ten. The sequencing here drew on blood, taken from a patient who underwent chemoradiotherapy. These receptors all come from a human donor with HPV-associated anogenital cancer.

The rearrangement joins TRBV6-1 to TRBJ2-7; 7 positions agree with TRBD2. With V trimmed by 6 bases and J by 2 bases, 4 bases remained unmatched. CDR1 MNHNS and CDR2 SASEGT come from the germline V gene. CDR3 size: 13 residues. CDR3 sequence (DNA): TGTGCCAGCAGCCGCACTAGCGCCTACGAGCAGTACTTC. Its translation is CASSRTSAYEQYF.

The chain links TRBV7-8 to TRBJ1-5; 11 nucleotides match TRBD1. CDR1 is SGHVS, CDR2 FQNEAQ, per germline. This CDR3 spans 16 amino acids. V lost 1 base and J lost 4; bases outside the gene matches: 3. The CDR3 coding sequence is TGTGCCAGCAGCTTAGGGACAGGGGGCCGAAATCAGCCCCAGCATTTT. This sequence encodes CASSLGTGGRNQPQHF. Looking up the rest from reference TRBV7-8 and TRBJ1-5 gives the full variable domain: GAGVSQSPRYKVAKRGQDVALRCDPISGHVSLFWYQQALGQGPEFLTYFQNEAQLDKSGLPSDRFFAERPEGSVSTLKIQRTQQEDSAVYLCASSLGTGGRNQPQHFGDGTRLSIL.

V gene TRBV7-3 combines with J gene TRBJ1-1, with a tentative D call TRBD1 (5 bases). The germline V gene encodes CDR1 SGHTA and CDR2 FQGTGA. CDR3 size: 17 residues. V lost 1 base to trimming and J lost 5 bases, with 20 bases between them. The CDR3 protein is CASSLKPRVRVRTEAFF. As DNA, the CDR3 is TGTGCCAGCAGCTTAAAGCCCCGGGTCAGGGTAAGGACTGAAGCTTTCTTT.

J is TRBJ2-2 and V is TRBV25-1; D is undetermined. Germline CDR1 MGHDK, CDR2 SYGVNS. The CDR3 length is 13 residues. Trimming cost V 4 bases and J 6 bases, with 9 bases left between them. The CDR3 is CASSAFRAGELFF. The CDR3 DNA reads as TGTGCCAGCAGTGCCTTTCGAGCCGGGGAGCTGTTTTTT.

This CDR3 is CASSLLGTSGTDTQYF. The CDR3 DNA reads TGTGCCAGCAGCCTACTCGGGACTAGCGGCACAGATACGCAGTATTTT. This rearrangement joins TRBV7-9 to TRBJ2-3; 10 bases match TRBD2. The CDR3 has 16 residues. V dropped 5 bases and J dropped 1; count of bases not matched to a gene: 6. In germline, CDR1 is SEHNR, CDR2 FQNEAQ (reference sequence).

This chain connects TRBV21-1 to TRBJ1-4. TRBV21-1 is a known pseudogene. This CDR3 region has 15 residues. Here the CDR3 reads CASSKGSRSLEKLFF. The CDR3 DNA is TGTGCCAGCAGCAAAGGATCACGCTCTCTTGAAAAACTGTTTTTT.

The V gene is TRBV28, the J gene TRBJ2-7; 8 nucleotides align to TRBD2. CDR3 size: 16 residues. Per the germline V gene, CDR1 is MDHEN and CDR2 is SYDVKM. Germline trimming cut 3 bases from V and 7 bases from J; bases unmatched to any gene: 14. DNA for the CDR3: TGTGCCAGCAGTTTTCCCGCCGGGACGGGAGGGACAGAGCAGTACTTC. Translated: CASSFPAGTGGTEQYF.

This chain uses TRBV6-1 with TRBJ1-2; tentatively, D is TRBD1 (6 bases). CDR3 length: 13 amino acids. CDR1 and CDR2 (germline): MNHNS, SASEGT. Trimming shortened V by 2 bases and J by 8 bases, and 12 bases separated the two germline ends. The CDR3 DNA reads TGTGCCAGCAGTGAAACGGGGGCTGGAGGCTACACCTTC. Its protein product is CASSETGAGGYTF.

This chain uses TRBV19 with TRBJ1-5, with 9 positions matching TRBD1. The CDR3 spans 12 residues. CDR1 and CDR2 from the germline V gene are LNHDA and SQIVND (reference sequence). V shed 6 bases and J 11 bases; nucleotides not matched to a gene: 5. The CDR3 reads CASSPGTGTQHF. The CDR3 DNA follows: TGTGCCAGTAGCCCCGGGACAGGGACCCAGCATTTT.

The V call is TRBV18, the J call TRBJ2-3; 9 nucleotides match TRBD1. The V segment lost 3 bases and the J segment 3 bases; nucleotides outside the gene matches: 7. Germline loops: CDR1 KGHSH, CDR2 LQKENI. The CDR3 totals 16 residues. The CDR3 sequence: CASSPRGQGQTDTQYF. The CDR3 DNA reads TGTGCCAGCTCACCGCGAGGACAGGGGCAAACAGATACGCAGTATTTT.

V is TRBV28 and J is TRBJ2-4; 7 bases fit TRBD2. The germline V gene has CDR1 MDHEN and CDR2 SYDVKM. The CDR3 has 19 residues. V lost 5 bases and J lost 10; bases outside the gene matches: 26. The CDR3 sequence: CASSLTLLDRRLAPAIQYF. In DNA, the CDR3 is TGTGCCAGCAGTCTTACCCTCCTGGACCGTCGACTAGCCCCGGCTATTCAGTACTTC.

The chain joins TRBV28 to TRBJ1-6; the D gene is possibly TRBD1 (5 bases). The CDR3 runs to 15 residues. The V end was cut by 4 bases, the J end by 7 bases, with 14 bases between. CDR1 MDHEN and CDR2 SYDVKM come from the germline V gene. CDR3 in amino acids: CASSWGPSTNSPLHF. For the CDR3, the DNA is TGTGCCAGCAGTTGGGGCCCGTCGACGAATTCACCCCTCCACTTT.

This rearrangement joins TRBV20-1 to TRBJ2-1; no definite D call. This CDR3 region has 11 residues. Germline CDR1 reads DFQATT; CDR2 reads SNEGSKA (reference sequence). Between the trimmed V and J ends, which lost 2 bases and 9 bases, there was a span of 8 bases. For the CDR3, the DNA is TGCAGTGCTAGACTAGTCGGTGAGCAGTTCTTC. Translated, it gives CSARLVGEQFF.

V usage is TRBV5-1 and J usage is TRBJ2-7; D gene uncertain. With 4 bases removed from V and 0 bases from J, the gap between germline ends came to 11 bases. The CDR3 length is 14 residues. Germline CDR1 and CDR2: SGHRS and YFSETQ. The CDR3 spells CASSLDGSSYEQYF. CDR3 DNA sequence: TGCGCCAGCAGCCTGGACGGTAGCTCCTACGAGCAGTACTTC.

The V call is TRBV15, the J call TRBJ1-2; 8 bases are shared with TRBD1. Germline lookup yields CDR1 LNHNV and CDR2 YYDKDF (reference sequence). The CDR3 has 19 amino acids. With 5 bases clipped from V and 0 bases from J, the junction kept 17 bases outside the gene matches. The CDR3 is CATSRDRSTLALTNYGYTF. CDR3 bases: TGTGCCACCAGCCGGGACAGGTCCACGCTAGCCCTTACTAACTATGGCTACACCTTC.

The chain uses TRBV7-6 and TRBJ1-3, with TRBD1 as a possible D gene (6 bases). The CDR3 has 15 amino acids. Germline CDR1 is SGHVS and CDR2 is FNYEAQ. Deletions cut 5 bases from V and 5 bases from J, with 16 bases between. The CDR3 region is CASSDSQGTRNTIYF. CDR3 in DNA: TGTGCCAGCAGCGATTCACAGGGTACCCGAAACACCATATATTTT.

The chain links TRBV2 to TRBJ2-3; TRBD2 agrees at 11 bases. V was clipped by 5 bases and J by 1 base; unmatched bases: 2. This CDR3 is 15 amino acids long. Germline V CDR1 and CDR2: SNHLY, FYNNEI. As DNA, the CDR3 is TGTGCCAGCAGTTTACTAGCGGGAGGCACAGATACGCAGTATTTT. Amino acids: CASSLLAGGTDTQYF.

Concerning this clone: Without the conserved terminal phenylalanine or tryptophan, this CDR3 likely stems from a read error. The V and J genes are TRBV2 and TRBJ1-2; D not certain. The V end lost 5 bases, the J end lost 0 bases, and 13 bases lay between the germline ends. The V gene's germline CDR1 is SNHLY and CDR2 FYNNEI. There are 15 residues in the CDR3. DNA for the CDR3: TGTGCCAGCAGTCTTGGCCGACCCGCTAACTATGGCTACACCCTC. This sequence encodes CASSLGRPANYGYTL.

This chain connects TRBV18 to TRBJ1-1; possible D gene TRBD1, 6 bases. The CDR3 runs to 15 residues. The V end was cut by 3 bases, the J end by 1 base, with 12 bases between. CDR1 and CDR2 (germline): KGHSH, LQKENI. The CDR3 protein is CASSPEGGPNTEAFF. The CDR3 nucleotides are TGTGCCAGCTCACCCGAGGGGGGGCCGAACACTGAAGCTTTCTTT.

This sequence joins TRBV10-3 and TRBJ2-3; maybe TRBD1 (6 bases). From germline, CDR1 is ENHRY and CDR2 SYGVKD. Trimming shortened V by 2 bases and J by 7 bases, and 10 bases separated the two germline ends. The CDR3 sequence is 13 residues long. The CDR3: CAISEQGINTQYF. The CDR3 nucleotides read TGTGCCATCAGTGAGCAGGGGATTAATACGCAGTATTTT.

CDR3 sequence reads: CAWEGQANTEAFF. The CDR3 DNA is TGTGCCTGGGAGGGACAGGCGAACACTGAAGCTTTCTTT. This chain links TRBV30 with TRBJ1-1; 8 bases line up with TRBD1. The CDR3 has 13 amino acids. Losses at the gene ends were 5 bases for V and 1 base for J; bases not matched to a gene: 3. CDR1 is GTSNPN and CDR2 is SVGIG in the germline V gene (reference sequence). The whole variable domain, filled in from reference TRBV30 and TRBJ1-1, reads SQTIHQWPATLVQPVGSPLSLECTVEGTSNPNLYWYRQAAGRGLQLLFYSVGIGQISSEVPQNLSASRPQDRQFILSSKKLLLSDSGFYLCAWEGQANTEAFFGQGTRLTVV.

Turning to this clone: Germline and junction disagree at one end, which may indicate a read error. The V and J genes are TRBV7-7 and TRBJ2-5, with 7 bases matching TRBD1. Germline loops: CDR1 SSHAT, CDR2 FNYEAQ (reference sequence). The CDR3 runs 15 residues. CDR3 bases: TGTGCTAGCAGCGCCGGACAGGTTATCGAAGAGACCCAGTACTTC. Translating gives CASSAGQVIEETQYF.

The chain combines TRBV10-3 with TRBJ1-1; D might be TRBD1 (5 bases). V lost 11 bases and J lost 4, with 20 bases in between. The germline V gene encodes CDR1 ENHRY and CDR2 SYGVKD. CDR3 length: 14 residues. The CDR3 region has the DNA TGTGCCTCCTGGTGGGGGGAGGATCGCACTGAAGCTTTCTTT. Translating gives CASWWGEDRTEAFF.

V is TRBV6-1 and J is TRBJ2-1; D not certain. The V gene lost 4 bases and the J gene lost 5 bases, with 15 bases spanning the gap. The CDR3 runs to 15 residues. In germline, CDR1 is MNHNS, CDR2 SASEGT. CDR3 in amino acids: CASSVDPYTDNEQFF. The CDR3 bases are TGTGCCAGCAGTGTAGACCCCTATACGGACAATGAGCAGTTCTTC.

The J gene is TRBJ1-5, the V gene TRBV2; possibly TRBD1 for D (5 bases). The CDR3 length is 14 residues. Trimming shortened V by 2 bases and J by 3 bases, and 8 bases separated the two germline ends. Germline V gene sequence: CDR1 SNHLY, CDR2 FYNNEI. CDR3 nucleotides: TGTGCCAGCAGTGAAACAGGTTTCAATCAGCCCCAGCATTTT. Its protein product is CASSETGFNQPQHF.

The chain joins TRBV7-2 to TRBJ1-2; no reliable D call. Germline assignment: CDR1 SGHTA and CDR2 FQGNSA. This CDR3 has 14 amino acids. With 5 bases removed from V and 4 bases from J, the gap between germline ends came to 14 bases. The CDR3 here is CASSPRQPIYGYTF. In nucleotides, the CDR3 is TGTGCCAGCAGCCCCCGGCAGCCCATCTATGGCTACACCTTC.

This clone appeared a few times. J is TRBJ2-3 and V is TRBV2; TRBD2 aligns across 9 bases. The CDR3 is 13 residues long. V was clipped by 7 bases and J by 6 bases; unmatched bases: 5. Germline V lookup: CDR1 SNHLY, CDR2 FYNNEI. The CDR3 DNA follows: TGTGCCAGCACGACTAGCGGTGGGGATACGCAGTATTTT. Residues: CASTTSGGDTQYF.

This chain links TRBV14 with TRBJ2-5, with a possible D match to TRBD1 (5 bases). Looked up from germline, CDR1 is SGHDN and CDR2 is FVKESK. The CDR3 has 14 residues. Trimming left V 1 base short and J 5 bases short, with 11 bases between. The DNA for the CDR3 is TGTGCCAGCAGCCAAGCCAGGGCCCTGGAGACCCAGTACTTC. It codes for CASSQARALETQYF.

V gene TRBV7-3 combines with J gene TRBJ2-7; 11 bases line up with TRBD1. J was trimmed by 2 bases and V by 2 bases; bases with no gene match: 2. The CDR3 is made up of 15 amino acids. Germline assignment: CDR1 SGHTA and CDR2 FQGTGA. The CDR3 region is CASSLEGQGAYEQYF. The DNA of the CDR3 is TGTGCCAGCAGCTTAGAGGGACAGGGGGCCTACGAGCAGTACTTC.